These T cell receptor beta chains were read from a single sample in a study of blood T cell repertoires in COVID-19. Generated by immunoSEQ multiplex PCR, the TCRdb table keeps only in-frame clones and is missing some. The sample contains 98,000 or so clones, around nine tenths of which appear only once. Specimen: peripheral blood. The receptors were gathered from a man aged 55-75 years with COVID-19, enrolled during active disease. Each CDR3 is given with its conserved first and last residue.

v_gene	j_gene	CDR3aa
TRBV7-9	TRBJ1-1	CASSLVGDTEAFF
TRBV6-2/TRBV6-3	TRBJ2-7	CASSYSYDLRAQATYEQYF
TRBV9	TRBJ1-4	CASSVGQGGKLFF
TRBV6-5	TRBJ1-2	CASTRLAAGENGYTF
TRBV30	TRBJ1-2	CAWSERWYGYTF
TRBV27	TRBJ2-7	CASAVAGGFREQYF
TRBV30	TRBJ1-5	CAWSIGGFSNQPQHF
TRBV2	TRBJ1-6	CATSEEGSGSPLHF
TRBV11-3	TRBJ2-7	CASSDRRRDSYEQYF
TRBV9	TRBJ1-4	CASSVAGTNEKLFF
TRBV28	TRBJ1-4	CASSFDRNATNEKLFF
TRBV6-5	TRBJ2-6	CASSRTGSGANVLTF
TRBV4-1	TRBJ1-2	CASSQGTVYGYTF
TRBV24-1	TRBJ2-5	CATSTGTSGRMAETQYF
TRBV10-1	TRBJ2-3	CASSDLQGLDTQYF
TRBV27	TRBJ2-7	CASSLFFPGSYEQYF
TRBV19	TRBJ1-5	CASNRGPRLVNQPQHF
TRBV10-3	TRBJ1-6	CAISQGLFNSPLHF
TRBV19	TRBJ1-5	CASSIDTDNQPQHF
TRBV28	TRBJ2-1	CASTSLYYSYNEQFF
TRBV24-1	TRBJ2-1	CATSDWGQYNEQFF
TRBV19	TRBJ1-1	CASSFWTGGGTEAFF
TRBV5-4	TRBJ2-5	CASSLVAGEETQYF
TRBV12-3/TRBV12-4	TRBJ1-2	CASSTHRRDGYTF
TRBV3-1/TRBV3-2	TRBJ1-1	CASSLGQGPELLTEAFF
TRBV15	TRBJ2-1	CATSRTRQGRRQFF
TRBV13	TRBJ2-7	CASSMRTSPYEQYF
TRBV7-2	TRBJ1-5	CASSPGGRQPQHF
TRBV4-3	TRBJ1-6	CASSRDLPNGNSPLHF
TRBV30	TRBJ1-2	CAWRQGARLGYTF
TRBV28	TRBJ2-7	CASSLIGGLQDYEQYF
TRBV6-1	TRBJ2-7	CASSEEDQRWYEQYF
TRBV6-1	TRBJ2-3	CASSEGAGGGTQYF
TRBV27	TRBJ2-4	CASSPFRTETNIQYF
TRBV28	TRBJ1-1	CASSSHGQQNTEAFF
TRBV13	TRBJ1-5	CASSARGYSNQPQHF
TRBV28	TRBJ2-6	CASLSGANVLTF
TRBV6-5	TRBJ2-3	CASTRLDTQYF
TRBV2	TRBJ1-1	CASSGENWEAFF
TRBV18	TRBJ2-1	CASSPTGNEQFF
TRBV5-1	TRBJ2-5	CASSQGRSETQYF
TRBV19	TRBJ2-2	CASGTGLAGVGGGELFF
TRBV12-3/TRBV12-4	TRBJ1-1	CASSPQGAKAFF
TRBV18	TRBJ1-4	CASSPDRGEKLFF